This passage covers 27 T cell receptor beta chains from one sample sequenced in a study of shared clonotypes between healthy human individuals. The assay was immunoSEQ multiplex PCR, and TCRdb's table has in-frame clones only and misses some. The profile shows around 620,000 clones, about 95% of them singletons. CD45RO-negative, CCR7-selected cells formed the naive CD8 fraction, which excluded terminally differentiated effector memory CD45RA+ cells. Material for sequencing was naive CD8+ T cells sorted from blood. Every receptor here comes from a woman in her 30s in good health.

This chain links TRBV28 with TRBJ1-6, with 9 bases that match TRBD1. Per germline, CDR1 MDHEN and CDR2 SYDVKM. The CDR3 totals 23 residues. The V gene end was trimmed by 3 bases and the J gene end by 3 bases; junction bases not matched to a gene: 24. This chain's CDR3 is CASSFFSPFGGTGTTFYNSPLHF. DNA of the CDR3: TGTGCCAGCAGTTTCTTTAGCCCTTTTGGGGGGACAGGGACTACATTCTATAATTCACCCCTCCACTTT.

The chain has TRBV5-1 and TRBJ2-7; D call uncertain. From germline, CDR1 is SGHRS and CDR2 YFSETQ. The V and J ends lost 1 base and 5 bases respectively, with 22 bases between them. This CDR3 is built from 17 residues. In nucleotides, the CDR3 is TGCGCCAGCAGCTTGCGCTCAGTCGGCGAACCGATCCACGAGCAGTACTTC. Its translation is CASSLRSVGEPIHEQYF.

This chain uses TRBV7-8 with TRBJ1-5; no clear D gene. The CDR3 has 14 residues. V lost 5 bases to trimming and J lost 4 bases, with 12 bases between them. Germline V gene sequence: CDR1 SGHVS, CDR2 FQNEAQ. Here the CDR3 reads CASSQVRGNQPQHF. The CDR3 nucleotides read TGTGCCAGCAGCCAAGTTCGGGGAAATCAGCCCCAGCATTTT.

CDR3 loop: CASSLMQRSGANVLTF. The CDR3 DNA reads TGTGCCAGCAGCTTAATGCAGCGATCTGGGGCCAACGTCCTGACTTTC. This chain uses TRBV5-6 with TRBJ2-6; D gene unclear. Germline loops: CDR1 SGHDT, CDR2 YYEEEE. The ends were cut back, 2 bases at V and 1 base at J, with 10 bases in the middle. The CDR3 loop spans 16 amino acids.

This clone was counted once. This CDR3 is also generated by other DNA sequences in the sample. The V gene is TRBV6-1, the J gene TRBJ2-7; 12 bases align to TRBD2. From germline, CDR1 is MNHNS and CDR2 SASEGT. V lost 6 bases and J lost 7; bases outside the gene matches: 4. The CDR3 length is 13 residues. As DNA, the CDR3 is TGTGCCAGCAGCCTAGCGGGAGGGTATGAGCAGTACTTC. Its translation is CASSLAGGYEQYF.

The rearrangement links TRBV29-1 to TRBJ1-2; no reliable D call. CDR1 SQVTM and CDR2 ANQGSEA come from the germline V gene. CDR3 length equals 12 residues. Trimming cost V 1 base and J 5 bases, with 8 bases left between them. The CDR3 spells CSVEGYEYGYTF. CDR3 DNA: TGCAGCGTTGAAGGCTATGAGTATGGCTACACCTTC. Supplemented by reference TRBV29-1 and TRBJ1-2, the full variable domain reads SAVISQKPSRDICQRGTSLTIQCQVDSQVTMMFWYRQQPGQSLTLIATANQGSEATYESGFVIDKFPISRPNLTFSTLTVSNMSPEDSSIYLCSVEGYEYGYTFGSGTRLTVV.

V gene TRBV7-2 combines with J gene TRBJ2-1; D remains ambiguous. The germline V gene has CDR1 SGHTA and CDR2 FQGNSA. The CDR3 spans 15 residues. Trimming took 5 bases from V and 1 from J, leaving 12 bases between them. The CDR3 protein is CASSEMTRSYNEQFF. In DNA, the CDR3 is TGTGCCAGCAGCGAAATGACACGATCCTACAATGAGCAGTTCTTC.

The chain combines TRBV27 with TRBJ1-5; D is unclear. The CDR3 covers 14 residues. The ends were cut back, 2 bases at V and 5 bases at J, with 10 bases in the middle. The germline V gene encodes CDR1 MNHEY and CDR2 SMNVEV (reference sequence). The CDR3 DNA reads as TGTGCCAGCAGTTTACACATTTCGGATCAGCCCCAGCATTTT. It encodes CASSLHISDQPQHF.

This clone is a singleton in its sample. The rearrangement links TRBV11-2 to TRBJ2-1, with 7 nucleotides matching TRBD1. J lost 9 bases, V lost 8 bases, and 7 bases had no gene match. The CDR3 spans 12 residues. Germline V gene lookup returns CDR1 SGHAT and CDR2 FQNNGV. This chain's CDR3 is CASGQQGTEQFF. The CDR3 region has the DNA TGTGCCAGCGGCCAACAGGGGACTGAGCAGTTCTTC. Supplemented by reference TRBV11-2 and TRBJ2-1, the full variable domain reads EAGVAQSPRYKIIEKRQSVAFWCNPISGHATLYWYQQILGQGPKLLIQFQNNGVVDDSQLPKDRFSAERLKGVDSTLKIQPAKLEDSAVYLCASGQQGTEQFFGPGTRLTVL.

This chain connects TRBV19 to TRBJ1-2, with 7 bases matching TRBD1. The trim removed 7 bases at V and 3 bases at J, leaving 11 bases unmatched. The CDR3 is 15 residues long. Germline-derived CDR1 and CDR2 are LNHDA and SQIVND (reference sequence). Here the CDR3 reads CASTKTPGTDYGYTF. The CDR3, as DNA: TGTGCCAGTACCAAAACCCCCGGGACAGACTATGGCTACACCTTC.

The rearrangement joins TRBV13 to TRBJ2-2, with D tentatively TRBD2 (7 bases). V lost 5 bases, J lost 7 bases, and 14 bases lay in between. The CDR3 has 14 amino acids. From germline, CDR1 is PRHDT and CDR2 FYEKMQ (reference sequence). The DNA for the CDR3 is TGTGCCAGCAGCCCTAGGGGGGGAGTCGGGGAGCTGTTTTTT. Protein sequence: CASSPRGGVGELFF.

The J gene is TRBJ1-1, the V gene TRBV28; TRBD1 is a possible D gene (6 bases). This CDR3 spans 14 amino acids. V was trimmed by 6 bases and J by 3 bases, leaving 14 bases between them. CDR1 is MDHEN, CDR2 SYDVKM, per germline. As DNA, the CDR3 is TGTGCCAGCAGCCAGGGGACTTATTACACTGAAGCTTTCTTT. It yields the protein CASSQGTYYTEAFF.

The J gene is TRBJ2-7, the V gene TRBV11-2; a weak D match, TRBD2 (5 bases). Per the germline V gene, CDR1 is SGHAT and CDR2 is FQNNGV. This CDR3 region has 14 residues. Trimming took 1 base from V and 2 from J, leaving 9 bases between them. Here the CDR3 DNA reads TGTGCCAGCAGCTTAGGGACTTCGACCTACGAGCAGTACTTC. Translation gives CASSLGTSTYEQYF.

The rearrangement links TRBV6-5 to TRBJ2-7; 9 bases are shared with TRBD1. This CDR3 spans 15 amino acids. Germline lookup yields CDR1 MNHEY and CDR2 SVGAGI. V shed 0 bases, J shed 6 bases, and the junction held 6 bases outside the gene matches. The CDR3: CASSYSGTGFSEQYF. The CDR3 nucleotides are TGTGCCAGCAGTTACTCCGGGACAGGGTTCTCCGAGCAGTACTTC.

The chain links TRBV2 to TRBJ2-7, with 8 bases identical to TRBD2. The V and J ends lost 3 bases and 7 bases, in that order; junction bases with no gene match: 23. The CDR3 has 19 amino acids. The germline gives CDR1 SNHLY, CDR2 FYNNEI. The CDR3 DNA follows: TGTGCCAGCAGTGATGAGGGTCTAGCGGGCTTCCCCCTTATTGGGGAGCAGTACTTC. This encodes CASSDEGLAGFPLIGEQYF.

J is TRBJ1-4 and V is TRBV5-5; possible D gene TRBD1, 5 bases. Germline V gene lookup returns CDR1 SGHKS and CDR2 YYEKEE (reference sequence). V was clipped by 4 bases and J by 8 bases, with 18 bases between them. The CDR3 length is 15 residues. CDR3 in amino acids: CASSAIGSGREKLFF. The CDR3 DNA follows: TGTGCCAGCAGCGCCATCGGGTCAGGGAGAGAAAAACTGTTTTTT.

This clone was seen a few times. The chain uses TRBV28 and TRBJ2-7; the D is unclear. The CDR3 covers 14 residues. Trimming cost V 3 bases and J 4 bases, with 13 bases left between them. CDR1 MDHEN and CDR2 SYDVKM come from the germline V gene. CDR3 sequence reads: CASSLVASVYEQYF. The CDR3 bases are TGTGCCAGCAGTTTGGTAGCTTCAGTATACGAGCAGTACTTC.

This clone was recorded once. The DNA for the CDR3 is TGCACCAGCAGCCAAGAAGCTTACCAGCGGGAGTACGAGCAGTACTTC. This sequence encodes CTSSQEAYQREYEQYF. The rearrangement joins TRBV1 to TRBJ2-7; the D segment call TRBD2 is taken from the table without a DNA check. TRBV1 is reported as a pseudogene. The CDR3 loop spans 16 amino acids.

This chain connects TRBV6-1 to TRBJ2-1; 7 bases are shared with TRBD2. V gave up 2 bases and J gave up 0 bases; unmatched junction bases: 1. The CDR3 runs 15 residues. The germline CDR1 and CDR2 sequences are MNHNS and SASEGT. As DNA, the CDR3 is TGTGCCAGCAGTGAAAGGACTAGCTCCTACAATGAGCAGTTCTTC. It translates to CASSERTSSYNEQFF.

This clone has a single count. This chain links TRBV5-4 with TRBJ1-3, with D perhaps matching TRBD1 (5 bases). Germline CDR1 and CDR2: SGHNT and YYREEE (reference sequence). V lost 2 bases and J lost 2, with 14 bases in between. This CDR3 contains 16 residues. CDR3 protein: CASSLSTGYTGNTIYF. CDR3 bases: TGTGCCAGCAGCTTATCTACAGGATATACTGGAAACACCATATATTTT.

V is TRBV28 and J is TRBJ2-7, with D tentatively TRBD2 (5 bases). Between the trimmed V and J ends, which lost 3 bases and 2 bases, there was a span of 14 bases. Germline lookup yields CDR1 MDHEN and CDR2 SYDVKM. CDR3 size: 15 residues. The CDR3 protein is CASSFFRGPTYEQYF. CDR3 nucleotide sequence: TGTGCCAGCAGTTTTTTCCGGGGTCCTACCTACGAGCAGTACTTC.

The chain uses TRBV29-1 and TRBJ2-1; TRBD2 might be the D (5 bases). The V gene lost 4 bases and the J gene lost 4 bases, with 8 bases spanning the gap. This CDR3 contains 12 residues. Germline V CDR1 and CDR2: SQVTM, ANQGSEA. The CDR3 region is CSVGRGYNEQFF. Here the CDR3 DNA reads TGCAGCGTTGGCCGAGGGTACAATGAGCAGTTCTTC.

The chain has TRBV30 and TRBJ2-1; D gene uncertain. The V end lost 2 bases, the J end lost 7 bases, and 9 bases lay between the germline ends. The CDR3 runs to 12 residues. Germline CDR1 GTSNPN, CDR2 SVGIG (reference sequence). The CDR3 protein is CAWSLTNNEQFF. As DNA, the CDR3 is TGTGCCTGGAGTCTTACTAATAATGAGCAGTTCTTC.

The chain uses TRBV9 and TRBJ2-7, with a weak D call TRBD2 (7 bases). Germline CDR1 and CDR2: SGDLS and YYNGEE. The CDR3 has 13 amino acids. DNA for the CDR3: TGTGCGTCGGGGGGCAGGGACGTCTACGAGCAGTACTTC. As protein: CASGGRDVYEQYF.

The rearrangement links TRBV2 to TRBJ2-7; 10 nucleotides line up with TRBD1. Germline V gene sequence: CDR1 SNHLY, CDR2 FYNNEI. The CDR3 sequence is 14 residues long. V was clipped by 6 bases and J by 2 bases; unmatched bases: 4. This chain's CDR3 is CASRSGTGAYEQYF. As DNA, the CDR3 is TGTGCCAGCAGGTCCGGGACAGGGGCCTACGAGCAGTACTTC.

This chain uses TRBV30 with TRBJ2-4, with a possible D match to TRBD2 (5 bases). This CDR3 spans 15 amino acids. V dropped 3 bases and J dropped 0 bases, with 12 bases sitting between them. Germline CDR1 and CDR2: GTSNPN and SVGIG (reference sequence). The CDR3: CAWSGLNLAKNIQYF. CDR3 nucleotides: TGTGCCTGGAGCGGACTGAACCTAGCCAAAAACATTCAGTACTTC.

V and J are TRBV19 and TRBJ1-5, with D unclear. The germline V and J ends were trimmed by 0 bases and 2 bases, with 8 bases remaining between them. Germline loops: CDR1 LNHDA, CDR2 SQIVND (reference sequence). This CDR3 comprises 15 residues. The CDR3: CASSIDARGNQPQHF. In DNA form, the CDR3 reads TGTGCCAGTAGTATAGATGCGAGGGGCAATCAGCCCCAGCATTTT.